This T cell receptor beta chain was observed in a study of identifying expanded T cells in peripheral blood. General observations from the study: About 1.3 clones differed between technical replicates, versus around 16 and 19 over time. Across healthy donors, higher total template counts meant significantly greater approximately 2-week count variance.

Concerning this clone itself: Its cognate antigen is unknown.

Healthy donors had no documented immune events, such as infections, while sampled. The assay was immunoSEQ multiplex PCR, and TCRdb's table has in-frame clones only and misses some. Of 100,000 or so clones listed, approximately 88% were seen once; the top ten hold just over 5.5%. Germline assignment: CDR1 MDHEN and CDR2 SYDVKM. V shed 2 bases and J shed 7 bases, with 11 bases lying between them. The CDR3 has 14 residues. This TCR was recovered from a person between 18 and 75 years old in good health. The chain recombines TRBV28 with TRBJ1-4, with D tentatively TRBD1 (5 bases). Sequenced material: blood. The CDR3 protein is CASSLPARGEKLFF. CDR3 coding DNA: TGTGCCAGCAGTTTACCGGCTAGGGGTGAAAAACTGTTTTTT.